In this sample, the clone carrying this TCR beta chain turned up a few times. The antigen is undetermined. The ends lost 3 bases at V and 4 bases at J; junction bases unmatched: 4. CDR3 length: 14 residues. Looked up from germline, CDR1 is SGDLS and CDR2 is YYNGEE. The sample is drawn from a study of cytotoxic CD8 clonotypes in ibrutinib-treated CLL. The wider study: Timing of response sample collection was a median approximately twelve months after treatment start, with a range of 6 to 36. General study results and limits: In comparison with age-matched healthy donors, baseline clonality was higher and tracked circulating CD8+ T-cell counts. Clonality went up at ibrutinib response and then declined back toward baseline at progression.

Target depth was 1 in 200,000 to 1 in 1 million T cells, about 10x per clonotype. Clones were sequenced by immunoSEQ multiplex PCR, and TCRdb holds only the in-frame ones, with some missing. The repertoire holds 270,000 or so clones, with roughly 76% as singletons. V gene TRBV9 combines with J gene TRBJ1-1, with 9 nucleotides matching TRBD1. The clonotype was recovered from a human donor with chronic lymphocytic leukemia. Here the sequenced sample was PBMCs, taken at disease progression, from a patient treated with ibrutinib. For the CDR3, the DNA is TGTGCCAGCAGCGCCCAGACAGGGGGCACTGAAGCTTTCTTT. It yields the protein CASSAQTGGTEAFF.